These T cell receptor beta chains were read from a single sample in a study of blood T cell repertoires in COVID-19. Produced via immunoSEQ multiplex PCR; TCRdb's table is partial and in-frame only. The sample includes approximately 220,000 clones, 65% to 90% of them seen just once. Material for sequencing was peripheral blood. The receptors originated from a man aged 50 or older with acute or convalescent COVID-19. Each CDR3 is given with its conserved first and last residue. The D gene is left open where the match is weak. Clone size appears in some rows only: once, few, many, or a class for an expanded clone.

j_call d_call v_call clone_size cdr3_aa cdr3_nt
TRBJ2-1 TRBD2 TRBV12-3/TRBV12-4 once CASRRTSNEQFF TGTGCCAGCAGACGGACTAGCAATGAGCAGTTCTTC
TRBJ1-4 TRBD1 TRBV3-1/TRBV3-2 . CASSNRGPATNEKLFF TGTGCCAGCAGCAACAGGGGGCCTGCAACTAATGAAAAACTGTTTTTT
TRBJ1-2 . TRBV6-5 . CASSYQGQDYGYTF TGTGCCAGCAGTTACCAGGGACAAGACTATGGCTACACCTTC
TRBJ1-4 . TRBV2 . CASSLYRAANEKLFF TGTGCCAGCAGTTTATACAGGGCGGCTAATGAAAAACTGTTTTTT
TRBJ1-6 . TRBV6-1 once CASSETTTGDYNSPLHF TGTGCCAGCAGTGAAACCACGACAGGAGATTATAATTCACCCCTCCACTTT
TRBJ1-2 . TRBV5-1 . CASSRGTPTYGYTF TGCGCCAGCAGCCGAGGGACTCCTACCTATGGCTACACCTTC
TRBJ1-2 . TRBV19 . CASSMDSEYGYTF TGTGCCAGTAGTATGGACAGCGAATATGGCTACACCTTC
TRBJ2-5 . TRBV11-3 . CASSLGQGPEGETQYF TGTGCCAGCAGCCTGGGGCAGGGGCCCGAAGGAGAGACCCAGTACTTC
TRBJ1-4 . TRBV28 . CASSTGGSTNEKLFF TGTGCCAGCAGTACGGGGGGCTCAACTAATGAAAAACTGTTTTTT
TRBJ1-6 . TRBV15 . CATSPQTNYNSPLHF TGTGCCACCAGCCCCCAGACTAACTATAATTCACCCCTCCACTTT
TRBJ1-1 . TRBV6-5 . CASKREAAMNTEAFF TGTGCCAGCAAAAGGGAGGCGGCGATGAACACTGAAGCTTTCTTT
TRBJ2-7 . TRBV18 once CASSPPGLTYEQYF TGTGCCAGCTCACCACCCGGACTCACCTACGAGCAGTACTTC
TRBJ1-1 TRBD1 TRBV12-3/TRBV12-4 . CASSRTGDTEAFF TGTGCCAGCAGTCGGACAGGGGACACTGAAGCTTTCTTT
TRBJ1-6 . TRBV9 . CASSVDRRGNSPLHF TGTGCCAGCAGCGTAGATCGCAGGGGTAATTCACCCCTCCACTTT
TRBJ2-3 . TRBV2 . CASSEARDTQYF TGTGCCAGCAGTGAAGCTCGGGATACGCAGTATTTT